These 4 T cell receptor beta chains share one sample of origin, sequenced in a study of T cell responses to AZD1222 COVID-19 vaccine. TCRdb's copy holds only in-frame clones and misses some; the assay was immunoSEQ multiplex PCR. This repertoire shows roughly 120,000 clones, roughly 87% found once; its top ten account for roughly a tenth. The material sequenced was peripheral blood, taken on day 0 of AZD1222 vaccination. These receptors all stem from an adult in good health.

This chain joins TRBV30 and TRBJ2-7; 8 bases are a match to TRBD2. The J segment lost 2 bases and the V segment lost 2 bases, leaving 2 bases of the junction unmatched. CDR3 size: 13 residues. The germline gives CDR1 GTSNPN, CDR2 SVGIG (reference sequence). The CDR3 DNA sequence: TGTGCCTGGAGTAGGGGACTAGCCTACGAGCAGTACTTC. This gives the protein CAWSRGLAYEQYF.

The chain employs TRBV4-3 and TRBJ2-7; TRBD1 matches 8 bases. The CDR3 covers 16 residues. With V trimmed by 0 bases and J by 4 bases, 8 bases remained unmatched. Germline V CDR1 and CDR2: LGHNA, YSLEER. The CDR3 sequence: CASSQEPGTGYYEQYF. As DNA, the CDR3 is TGCGCCAGCAGCCAAGAGCCCGGGACAGGCTATTACGAGCAGTACTTC.

This clone was detected only once. The genes are TRBV6-1 and TRBJ2-7, with a tentative D call TRBD1 (5 bases). The V gene's germline CDR1 is MNHNS and CDR2 SASEGT. The CDR3 is made up of 15 amino acids. Trimming stripped 1 base from V and 7 bases from J, with 17 bases between. The DNA for the CDR3 is TGTGCCAGCAGTGAAGGGCGGACACCGTCTCGGGAGCAGTACTTC. Its protein product is CASSEGRTPSREQYF.

The chain combines TRBV3-1 (or the pseudogene TRBV3-2) with TRBJ1-1; 10 bases agree with TRBD1. Germline-derived CDR1 and CDR2 are LGHDT and YNNKEL (reference sequence). The CDR3 is 14 amino acids. After removal of 3 bases from V and 8 bases from J, the junction contained 6 bases not matched to a gene. CDR3 coding DNA: TGTGCCAGCAGCCAGGGGACAGGGGAAGGCGAAGCTTTCTTT. Amino acids: CASSQGTGEGEAFF.